This T cell receptor (beta chain) was sequenced for a study of cytomegalovirus exposure and HLA in healthy donors. TCRdb's table, derived via immunoSEQ multiplex PCR, lists solely in-frame clones and lacks some. The data show some 250,000 clones, about 90% seen once. To note about this clone: In the same sample, other DNA sequences code for this CDR3.

V shed 2 bases and J shed 0 bases, with 2 bases lying between them. Germline V gene sequence: CDR1 SGHNT, CDR2 YYREEE (reference sequence). The CDR3 runs to 12 residues. V usage is TRBV5-4 and J usage is TRBJ1-1; D is ambiguous. Sequenced sample: PBMCs. This sequence originates from a woman under 30 in good health and CMV-seronegative. The CDR3, as DNA: TGTGCCAGCAGCTTTATGAACACTGAAGCTTTCTTT. Translated, it gives CASSFMNTEAFF.